This T cell receptor beta chain was sequenced during a study of chemoradiotherapy in HPV16-positive cancers. Study details: Candidate HPV-specific clones and shared TCR motifs came from a couple of HPV16-positive patients.

Germline V lookup: CDR1 LGHNA, CDR2 YNFKEQ. V lost 0 bases to trimming and J lost 8 bases, with 16 bases between them. The CDR3 sequence is 16 residues long. Repertoires were generated with immunoSEQ multiplex PCR, while TCRdb's copy carries only in-frame clones and drops some. This sample yields about 24,000 clones, of which roughly 92% are seen a single time; roughly 17% belongs to the top ten. The material was blood, obtained from a patient who underwent chemoradiotherapy. The V gene is TRBV4-2, the J gene TRBJ1-4; D might be TRBD1 (5 bases). The clonotype comes from a human donor with HPV-associated anogenital cancer. Here the CDR3 DNA reads TGTGCCAGCAGCCAAGACCTTTTGGGGTGGGACGAAAAACTGTTTTTT. This translates into CASSQDLLGWDEKLFF.